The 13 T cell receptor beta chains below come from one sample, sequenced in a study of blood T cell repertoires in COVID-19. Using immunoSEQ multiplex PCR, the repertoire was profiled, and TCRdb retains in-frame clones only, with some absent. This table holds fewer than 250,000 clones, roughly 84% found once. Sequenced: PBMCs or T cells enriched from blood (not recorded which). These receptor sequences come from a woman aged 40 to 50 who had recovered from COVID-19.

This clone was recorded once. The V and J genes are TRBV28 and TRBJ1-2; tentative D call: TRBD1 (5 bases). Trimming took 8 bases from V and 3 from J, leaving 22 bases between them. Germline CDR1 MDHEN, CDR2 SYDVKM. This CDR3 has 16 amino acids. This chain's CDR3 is CASGPGGVQGDYGYTF. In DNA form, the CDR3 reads TGTGCCAGCGGCCCGGGAGGGGTTCAAGGTGACTATGGCTACACCTTC.

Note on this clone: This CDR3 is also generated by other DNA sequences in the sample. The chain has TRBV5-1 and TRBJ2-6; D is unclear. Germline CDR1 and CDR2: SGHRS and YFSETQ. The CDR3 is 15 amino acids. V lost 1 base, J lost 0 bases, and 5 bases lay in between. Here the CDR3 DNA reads TGCGCCAGCAGCTTGACAGCCTCTGGGGCCAACGTCCTGACTTTC. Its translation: CASSLTASGANVLTF.

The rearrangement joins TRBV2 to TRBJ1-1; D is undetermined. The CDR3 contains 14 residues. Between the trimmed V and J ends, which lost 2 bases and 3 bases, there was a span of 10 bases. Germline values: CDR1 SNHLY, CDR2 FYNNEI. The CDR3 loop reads CASSELSRDTEAFF. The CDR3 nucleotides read TGTGCCAGCAGTGAACTAAGTCGGGACACTGAAGCTTTCTTT.

Here the CDR3 reads CASSRLGTSGRNTQYF. The CDR3 DNA sequence: TGTGCCAGCAGCCGACTAGGGACTAGCGGGAGAAATACGCAGTATTTT. The chain recombines TRBV3-1 (or the pseudogene TRBV3-2) with TRBJ2-3; TRBD2 aligns across 14 bases. This CDR3 is 16 amino acids long. J lost 7 bases, V lost 4 bases, and 7 bases had no gene match. Germline lookup yields CDR1 LGHDT and CDR2 YNNKEL (reference sequence).

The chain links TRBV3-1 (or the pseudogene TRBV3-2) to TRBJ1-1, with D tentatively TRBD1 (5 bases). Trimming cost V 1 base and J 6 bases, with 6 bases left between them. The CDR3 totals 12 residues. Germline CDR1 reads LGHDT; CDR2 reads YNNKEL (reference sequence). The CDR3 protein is CASSQGGAEAFF. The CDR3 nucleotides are TGTGCCAGCAGCCAAGGGGGGGCTGAAGCTTTCTTT.

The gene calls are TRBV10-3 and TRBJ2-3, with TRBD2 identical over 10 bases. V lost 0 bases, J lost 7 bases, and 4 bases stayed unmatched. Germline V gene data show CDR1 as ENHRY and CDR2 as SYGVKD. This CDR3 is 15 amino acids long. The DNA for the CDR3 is TGTGCCATCAGTGAGTCGATACTAGCGGGAAATACGCAGTATTTT. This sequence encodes CAISESILAGNTQYF.

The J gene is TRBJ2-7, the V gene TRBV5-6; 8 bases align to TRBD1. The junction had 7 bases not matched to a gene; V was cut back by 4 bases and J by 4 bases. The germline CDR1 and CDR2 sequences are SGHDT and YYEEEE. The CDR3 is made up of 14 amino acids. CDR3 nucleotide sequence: TGTGCCAGCAGCCCTCCGGGACAGGAGTACGAGCAGTACGTC. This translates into CASSPPGQEYEQYV.

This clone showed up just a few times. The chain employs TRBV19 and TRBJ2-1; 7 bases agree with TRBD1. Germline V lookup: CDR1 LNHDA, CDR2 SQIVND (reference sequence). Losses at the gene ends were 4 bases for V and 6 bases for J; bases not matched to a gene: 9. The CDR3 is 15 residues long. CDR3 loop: CASSNRGPIRNEQFF. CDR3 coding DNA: TGTGCCAGTAGTAACAGGGGCCCCATTCGCAATGAGCAGTTCTTC.

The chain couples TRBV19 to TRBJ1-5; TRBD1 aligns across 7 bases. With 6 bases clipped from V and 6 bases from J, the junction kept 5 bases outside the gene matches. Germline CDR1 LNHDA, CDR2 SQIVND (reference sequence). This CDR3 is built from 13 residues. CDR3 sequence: CASRGDRTQPQHF. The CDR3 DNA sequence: TGTGCCAGTAGGGGGGACAGAACTCAGCCCCAGCATTTT.

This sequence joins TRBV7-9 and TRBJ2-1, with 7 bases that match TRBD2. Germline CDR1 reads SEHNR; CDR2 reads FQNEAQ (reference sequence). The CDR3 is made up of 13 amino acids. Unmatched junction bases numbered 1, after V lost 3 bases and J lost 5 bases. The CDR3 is CASSFGGNNEQFF. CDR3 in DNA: TGTGCCAGCAGCTTCGGGGGGAACAATGAGCAGTTCTTC.

CDR3 in DNA: TGTGCCAGCAGTGCCACAGGGGGCGGCGGCAATCAGCCCCAGCATTTT. This sequence encodes CASSATGGGGNQPQHF. J is TRBJ1-5 and V is TRBV2, with 9 bases fitting TRBD1. From germline, CDR1 is SNHLY and CDR2 FYNNEI. With V trimmed by 4 bases and J by 2 bases, 6 bases remained unmatched. The length of the CDR3 is 16 residues.

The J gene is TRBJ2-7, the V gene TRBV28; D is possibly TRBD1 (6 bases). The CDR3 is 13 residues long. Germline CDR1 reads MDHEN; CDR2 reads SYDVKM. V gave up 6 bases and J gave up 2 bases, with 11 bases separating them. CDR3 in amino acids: CASSRDTTYEQYV. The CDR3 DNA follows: TGTGCCAGCAGCCGGGACACTACCTACGAGCAGTACGTC.

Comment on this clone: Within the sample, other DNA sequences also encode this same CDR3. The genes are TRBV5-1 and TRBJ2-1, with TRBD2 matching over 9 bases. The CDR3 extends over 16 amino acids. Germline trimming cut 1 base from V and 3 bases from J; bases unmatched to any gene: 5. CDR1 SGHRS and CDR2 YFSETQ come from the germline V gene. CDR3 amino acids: CASSLTLAGFYNEQFF. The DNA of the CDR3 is TGCGCCAGCAGCTTGACGCTAGCGGGATTCTACAATGAGCAGTTCTTC.